This TCR beta chain was captured by sequencing in a study of blood T cell repertoires in COVID-19 (dated by TCRdb to about 2020). Concerning the study at large: The collaborator samples originated in the United States, Italy and Spain and spanned the acute and convalescent phases of COVID-19. The prospective study material was composed of cDNA or gDNA derived from T cells, B-cell-depleted T cells, or PBMCs. The dataset comprised deeply sampled blood TCRbeta repertoires from subjects exposed to, actively infected with, or recovered from COVID-19. The repertoires were released in a freely available public database meant as a resource for research on the immune response to SARS-CoV-2. The samples were drawn from the first 160 participants of the ongoing ImmuneRACE study and from 950 to 1,500 subjects provided by 6 global collaborators. A de-identified subject ID, COVID-19 status, age in years and sex were almost always included in the sample metadata. Where available, HLA class I and class II types were taken from metadata supplied by the sample provider and were not determined by assay-based typing. The study at large found these results: The amount of clinical and demographic metadata varied by source and participant and was provided uncurated.

The CDR3, cysteine through phenylalanine, is 12 amino acids long. Only the CDR3 portion is preserved as DNA: 36 bases, with reading frame beginning at the first base. Relative to germline, V is 4 bases shorter and J is 7 bases shorter, with 10 bases between their ends. As encoded in the germline V gene, CDR1 is SNHLY while CDR2 is FYNNEI. This clone was found once. Its recognized antigen is unknown. Qualities for individual bases were not recorded, and no much larger clone is one base off. The immunoSEQ Assay, a bias-controlled multiplex PCR, was used to amplify TCRbeta CDR3 regions from genomic DNA. The paper's data handling went like this. Nucleated cell counts per sample were estimated from amplification of reference gene primers within the assay. To quantify the absolute abundance of each unique TCRbeta CDR3 rearrangement, sequence reads were collapsed and filtered. For each sample, productive Simpson clonality was calculated by taking the square root of Simpson's diversity index across productive rearrangements. TCRdb carries this immuneACCESS record with in-frame sequences only. Its versions omit some clonotypes, under half of them owing to an unresolved V gene in the studies checked, with the rest unexplained. Clonal size and the V and J genes are those of that table, whereas D and trimming came from the DNA. In this sample the table shows some 400,000 clones, more than 75% of which occur a single time. The top ten constitute more than 9% of the sample.

At one collaborating source in Seattle, patients were enrolled during active infection and were followed longitudinally through the course of disease. Collaborating institutions collected whole blood in K2EDTA tubes following their own protocols. Collaborator samples were shipped for TCRbeta analysis as frozen whole blood, isolated PBMCs, or DNA extracted from either sample type. This receptor chain uses TRBV2 and TRBJ1-1, with no D gene named confidently. Sequencing was performed on peripheral blood. The TCR was taken from a woman under 40 with COVID-19, enrolled during active disease. The CDR3 protein is CASSGRRSEAFF. The DNA sequence is as follows: TGTGCCAGCAGTGGACGACGGAGTGAAGCTTTCTTT.